This TCR beta chain was sequenced for a study of T cell changes during pregnancy in multiple sclerosis. Using immunoSEQ multiplex PCR, the repertoire was profiled, and TCRdb retains in-frame clones only, with some absent. The profile shows around 21,000 clones, 88% of them singletons. Germline V lookup: CDR1 SGHAT, CDR2 FQNNGV. The length of the CDR3 is 12 residues. Trimming pared 5 bases from V and 9 bases from J, leaving 11 bases between. This clone occurred once. The receptor was isolated from a female donor in good health, enrolled as a control in a pregnancy study. The starting material was CD8+ T cells from peripheral blood mononuclear cells, obtained after pregnancy. This chain joins TRBV11-2 and TRBJ1-3; D is uncertain. The CDR3 coding sequence is TGTGCCAGCAGCCCGGACTGGAGCACCATATATTTT. Translation: CASSPDWSTIYF.